The 16 T cell receptor beta chains given below trace back to one sample, sequenced in a study of T-cell reconstitution after alpha-beta-depleted transplantation in children. Preparation of the TCRbeta library involved a method that used unique molecular identifiers. TCRdb reanalysed the PCR reads using MiXCR and keeps one entry per CDR3 protein. The sample lists 400,000 to 550,000 distinct CDR3 sequences; over 9.5% were seen once. The sequencing here drew on PBMCs, taken before TCRalphabeta/CD19-depleted stem cell transplant. The receptors were sampled from a child aged 2 to 10 with inherited bone marrow failure, due to receive a stem cell transplant.

This clonotype was recorded many times. The CDR3 is CASSLIDPGTSNEQFF. CDR3 in DNA: TGTGCCAGCAGTTTAATTGACCCCGGGACTAGCAATGAGCAGTTCTTC. V is TRBV28 and J is TRBJ2-1, with 8 bases matching TRBD2. This CDR3 comprises 16 residues. Germline trimming cut 2 bases from V and 6 bases from J; bases unmatched to any gene: 9. The germline CDR1 and CDR2 sequences are MDHEN and SYDVKM. The complete variable domain, with remaining parts taken from reference TRBV28 and TRBJ2-1, reads DVKVTQSSRYLVKRTGEKVFLECVQDMDHENMFWYRQDPGLGLRLIYFSYDVKMKEKGDIPEGYSVSREKKERFSLILESASTNQTSMYLCASSLIDPGTSNEQFFGPGTRLTVL.

In its sample, this clonotype was seen a few times. The chain recombines TRBV29-1 with TRBJ2-2; D uncertain. The CDR3 is made up of 15 amino acids. Germline CDR1 SQVTM, CDR2 ANQGSEA. The V end lost 0 bases, the J end lost 5 bases, and 13 bases lay between the germline ends. The CDR3 sequence: CSVEDQSYGTGELFF. The DNA of the CDR3 is TGCAGCGTTGAAGATCAGTCTTACGGAACCGGGGAGCTGTTTTTT.

This clonotype has ten or more counts. The chain has TRBV9 and TRBJ2-5; 9 bases align to TRBD2. The CDR3 sequence is 17 residues long. Trimming at V came to 0 bases and at J to 5 bases, leaving 11 bases not matched to a gene. Germline V gene data show CDR1 as SGDLS and CDR2 as YYNGEE. The CDR3 is CASSVGGSGSLSETQYF. In DNA form, the CDR3 reads TGTGCCAGCAGCGTAGGTGGTAGCGGGAGTCTGTCTGAGACCCAGTACTTC.

V and J are TRBV4-3 and TRBJ2-7; a weak D match, TRBD2 (6 bases). This CDR3 spans 16 amino acids. Trimming removed 2 bases at V and 5 bases at J, with 19 bases between. Per germline, CDR1 LGHNA and CDR2 YSLEER. In DNA, the CDR3 is TGCGCCAGCAGCCAAAGTAGCTCGGGAGTTTGGAACGAGCAGTACTTC. This codes for CASSQSSSGVWNEQYF.

At least ten counts were recorded for this clonotype. This rearrangement joins TRBV20-1 to TRBJ2-1; tentative D call: TRBD1 (6 bases). The germline V and J ends were trimmed by 2 bases and 5 bases, with 10 bases remaining between them. This CDR3 spans 13 amino acids. Germline lookup yields CDR1 DFQATT and CDR2 SNEGSKA (reference sequence). DNA of the CDR3: TGCAGTGCTAGACGAGGGGGAAACAATGAGCAGTTCTTC. This codes for CSARRGGNNEQFF.

At least ten counts were recorded for this clonotype. This sequence joins TRBV20-1 and TRBJ2-1, with TRBD2 matching 8 bases. Looked up from germline, CDR1 is DFQATT and CDR2 is SNEGSKA (reference sequence). This CDR3 has 14 residues. The V segment lost 5 bases and the J segment 5 bases; nucleotides outside the gene matches: 8. The CDR3 DNA is TGCAGTGCTCCCGGACTAGCCCATGACAATGAGCAGTTCTTC. Its protein is CSAPGLAHDNEQFF.

The sample holds a few counts of this clonotype. V gene TRBV4-3 combines with J gene TRBJ2-1; 9 bases map to TRBD2. The trim removed 1 base at V and 3 bases at J, leaving 4 bases unmatched. Germline values: CDR1 LGHNA, CDR2 YSLEER. The CDR3 has 16 amino acids. In nucleotides, the CDR3 is TGCGCCAGCAGCCAAGTGGGCGGGAGGGTCTACAATGAGCAGTTCTTC. The encoded protein is CASSQVGGRVYNEQFF.

The chain couples TRBV4-3 to TRBJ2-1; weak D call: TRBD2 (5 bases). The CDR3 covers 18 residues. V gave up 1 base and J gave up 5 bases, with 21 bases separating them. Germline V gene data show CDR1 as LGHNA and CDR2 as YSLEER. This chain's CDR3 is CASSQGKTGIFLDNEQFF. The CDR3 DNA reads TGCGCCAGCAGCCAAGGGAAAACCGGGATCTTCTTGGACAATGAGCAGTTCTTC.

This clonotype was counted many times. The rearrangement joins TRBV20-1 to TRBJ2-3; 10 bases align to TRBD2. J was trimmed by 3 bases and V by 6 bases; bases with no gene match: 6. The CDR3 loop spans 14 amino acids. CDR1 is DFQATT, CDR2 SNEGSKA, per germline (reference sequence). DNA for the CDR3: TGCAGTGCCGCGGGACTAGCGATTACAGATACGCAGTATTTT. Its protein is CSAAGLAITDTQYF.

This clonotype was observed at least ten times. The chain has TRBV20-1 and TRBJ2-1, with TRBD2 matching 9 bases. There are 14 residues in the CDR3. The germline CDR1 and CDR2 sequences are DFQATT and SNEGSKA (reference sequence). J was trimmed by 7 bases and V by 1 base; bases with no gene match: 5. The CDR3 DNA reads TGCAGTGCTAGAGTCCTAGCGGGACAAAATGAGCAGTTCTTC. Translated: CSARVLAGQNEQFF.

This clonotype has ten or more counts. The rearrangement joins TRBV11-2 to TRBJ1-1, with 9 bases identical to TRBD1. CDR3 size: 17 residues. V lost 0 bases and J lost 7; bases outside the gene matches: 12. The germline gives CDR1 SGHAT, CDR2 FQNNGV. CDR3 sequence: CASSLEGRGQGNFEAFF. DNA of the CDR3: TGTGCCAGCAGCTTAGAGGGGCGGGGACAGGGAAACTTTGAAGCTTTCTTT.

In DNA, the CDR3 is TGTGCCAGCAGCTCTCCGGGACTCGCCTGGGGTGAGCAGTTCTTC. Translated, it gives CASSSPGLAWGEQFF. The rearrangement uses TRBV7-8 and TRBJ2-1; a weak D match, TRBD2 (6 bases). CDR1 and CDR2 (germline): SGHVS, FQNEAQ. Deletions cut 4 bases from V and 9 bases from J, with 19 bases between. CDR3 length equals 15 residues. Variable domain in full (rest from reference TRBV7-8 and TRBJ2-1): GAGVSQSPRYKVAKRGQDVALRCDPISGHVSLFWYQQALGQGPEFLTYFQNEAQLDKSGLPSDRFFAERPEGSVSTLKIQRTQQEDSAVYLCASSSPGLAWGEQFFGPGTRLTVL.

This clonotype was observed at least ten times. The rearrangement uses TRBV20-1 and TRBJ2-1; 7 bases match TRBD2. Germline CDR1 DFQATT, CDR2 SNEGSKA (reference sequence). V dropped 0 bases and J dropped 12; count of bases not matched to a gene: 14. This CDR3 contains 15 residues. The CDR3 reads CSARDMLRELGGQFF. CDR3 bases: TGCAGTGCTAGAGATATGTTGCGGGAGCTGGGCGGGCAGTTCTTC.

This clonotype was detected many times. The rearrangement joins TRBV11-2 to TRBJ2-1, with a weak D call TRBD2 (6 bases). V lost 2 bases and J lost 6, with 14 bases in between. CDR3 size: 15 residues. Looked up from germline, CDR1 is SGHAT and CDR2 is FQNNGV. The DNA for the CDR3 is TGTGCCAGCAGCTTACTCCGGGAGATAGGCAATGAGCAGTTCTTC. Its translation is CASSLLREIGNEQFF.

V usage is TRBV20-1 and J usage is TRBJ2-1; 10 bases match TRBD2. Germline trimming cut 4 bases from V and 0 bases from J; bases unmatched to any gene: 6. The length of the CDR3 is 16 residues. Germline-derived CDR1 and CDR2 are DFQATT and SNEGSKA (reference sequence). CDR3 in amino acids: CSATQPSGSSYNEQFF. DNA of the CDR3: TGCAGTGCTACACAACCTAGCGGGAGCTCCTACAATGAGCAGTTCTTC.

The table lists this clonotype with a few counts. The V gene is TRBV10-3, the J gene TRBJ2-5, with D perhaps given as TRBD1 or TRBD2 (6 bases each). The germline V gene encodes CDR1 ENHRY and CDR2 SYGVKD. V dropped 10 bases and J dropped 5 bases, with 35 bases sitting between them. The CDR3 spans 19 residues. In nucleotides, the CDR3 is TGTGCCAACCCCAGTAGGGGGGCCGGAGAAGAGGCTCGGGGGGAGACCCAGTACTTC. Amino acids: CANPSRGAGEEARGETQYF.